This T cell receptor (beta chain) was identified in a study of blood T cells in healthy people across ages. The germline gives CDR1 MNHEY, CDR2 SMNVEV (reference sequence). There are 11 residues in the CDR3. Each donor gave approximately 9.5 milliliters of peripheral blood. Together with a sample-barcoded 5' primer, a J-beta primer mix was included in a second PCR lasting roughly 7 to 11 cycles. Paired-end reads containing CDR3 totaled no fewer than 2.5 million for each sample. TCRdb processed the 5' RACE reads anew with MiXCR; each CDR3 protein has one entry. The sample holds 780,000 or so distinct CDR3 sequences, roughly 50% seen once.

The J gene is TRBJ2-5, the V gene TRBV27; 8 nucleotides match TRBD2. This clonotype was obtained from a man older than 75 in good health. The sequenced sample was blood. The CDR3: CASWSGTRKYF. As DNA, the CDR3 is TGTGCGAGCTGGTCCGGGACTAGAAAGTACTTC.